This TCR beta chain derives from a study of CD8 T cells in Susac syndrome. Study conclusions and caveats: Susac-specific public clones in total CD8+ repertoires numbered about 17; in CD8+ TEMRA repertoires, they numbered five.

It was with random hexamers that about 0.45 to 1 ug RNA was reverse transcribed. A multiplex approach, immunoSEQ multiplex PCR, amplified TCR beta CDR3 across 54 Vbeta and 13 Jbeta. TCRdb called the immunoSEQ multiplex PCR reads again in MiXCR, with one record for every CDR3 protein. The repertoire includes 84,000 or so distinct CDR3 sequences, approximately 96% of them detected once, and 0.41% sits in the top ten. From blood CD8+ and CD4+ T cells, the TCR beta chain was sequenced. This clonotype was seen just once. Its antigen is undetermined. The clonotype originates from a human donor with Susac syndrome. What was sequenced was CD8+ T cells from PBMCs.

The CDR3 loop reads CASSSRDRSYEQYV. The CDR3 nucleotides read TGTGCCAGCAGTTCCCGGGACCGCTCCTACGAGCAGTACGTC. The chain joins TRBV6-6 to TRBJ2-7; the D gene could be TRBD1 or TRBD2 (5 bases each). V gave up 4 bases and J gave up 0 bases, with 10 bases separating them. The germline V gene encodes CDR1 MNHNY and CDR2 SVGAGI (reference sequence). The CDR3 extends over 14 amino acids.